The clone carrying this T cell receptor beta chain was recorded at least ten times. The antigen remains undetermined. The germline gives CDR1 PRHDT, CDR2 FYEKMQ (reference sequence). The CDR3 is 16 amino acids. V lost 3 bases and J lost 4; bases outside the gene matches: 11. Authors of the study amplified TCR beta CDR3 regions from RNA transcripts. The TCR CDR3 first-round RT-PCR relied on the HTBI primer set. Each CDR3 protein gets one entry after TCRdb re-called the multiplex PCR reads with MiXCR. The sample lists a few hundred thousand distinct CDR3 sequences; 46% were seen once. Not enrolled were patients with uncontrolled infection, other autoimmune disease, pregnancy or lactation. Clinical symptoms, serum thyroxine and TRAb, thyroid ultrasound and orbital computed tomography were used for the diagnoses. The sample comes from a study of T cells in Graves' hyperthyroidism and ophthalmopathy. Study-level points and caveats: Ophthalmopathy stood apart from stable hyperthyroidism in a 13 V-J model. In the blood, most expanded thyroid clonotypes above 0.001 appeared as well.

This sequence joins TRBV13 and TRBJ2-7; 8 bases match TRBD2. The material sequenced was peripheral blood or thyroid tissue (not recorded which). The TCR was taken from a woman under 30 with Graves' hyperthyroidism. The CDR3 reads CASSFEGTGGRYEQYF. CDR3 in DNA: TGTGCCAGCAGCTTTGAAGGGACGGGAGGGAGGTACGAGCAGTACTTC.